These T cell receptor beta chains were read from a single sample in a study of T cell changes during pregnancy in multiple sclerosis. The repertoire was sequenced with immunoSEQ multiplex PCR; TCRdb's copy has only in-frame clones and lacks some. The sample records approximately 50,000 clones, approximately 94% being singletons. Sequencing used CD4+ T cells from peripheral blood mononuclear cells, obtained in the third trimester of pregnancy. These receptors originate from a female donor with multiple sclerosis, enrolled in a pregnancy study. Each CDR3 is given with its conserved first and last residue. Fields, in order: CDR3 protein, CDR3 DNA, J gene, D gene, V gene, clone size. A D gene is named only where the DNA matches it firmly. Not every row has a clone size; where given, it reads once, few, many or a size class.

cdr3_aa: CASSSQREEYF; cdr3_nt: TGTGCCAGCAGTTCTCAGCGGGAGGAGTACTTC; j_call: TRBJ2-7; d_call: TRBD2; v_call: TRBV27; clone_size: NA
cdr3_aa: CASRDTGGHYNEQFF; cdr3_nt: TGTGCCAGCCGAGATACAGGGGGCCACTACAATGAGCAGTTCTTC; j_call: TRBJ2-1; d_call: TRBD1; v_call: TRBV25-1; clone_size: NA
cdr3_aa: CASSREASYEQYF; cdr3_nt: TGCGCCAGCAGTCGGGAGGCTTCCTACGAGCAGTACTTC; j_call: TRBJ2-7; d_call: TRBD2; v_call: TRBV4-1; clone_size: NA
cdr3_aa: CASAPGGWSEAFF; cdr3_nt: TGTGCCAGCGCCCCGGGGGGATGGTCTGAAGCTTTCTTT; j_call: TRBJ1-1; d_call: NA; v_call: TRBV7-9; clone_size: NA
cdr3_aa: CASREVGTGNTIYF; cdr3_nt: TGTGCCAGCCGGGAGGTGGGCACTGGAAACACCATATATTTT; j_call: TRBJ1-3; d_call: NA; v_call: TRBV19; clone_size: NA
cdr3_aa: CASSSRSYRRTVNTEAFF; cdr3_nt: TGTGCCAGCAGTTCGAGATCTTACCGGAGGACAGTGAACACTGAAGCTTTCTTT; j_call: TRBJ1-1; d_call: NA; v_call: TRBV28; clone_size: NA
cdr3_aa: CASSFRINQPQHF; cdr3_nt: TGTGCCAGCAGTTTCAGGATCAATCAGCCCCAGCATTTT; j_call: TRBJ1-5; d_call: NA; v_call: TRBV28; clone_size: NA
cdr3_aa: CASSLPESGGYTF; cdr3_nt: TGCGCCAGCAGCTTACCCGAGTCCGGTGGCTACACCTTC; j_call: TRBJ1-2; d_call: NA; v_call: TRBV5-1; clone_size: NA
cdr3_aa: CASTGGLWDTQYF; cdr3_nt: TGTGCCAGCACCGGGGGTCTGTGGGATACGCAGTATTTT; j_call: TRBJ2-3; d_call: NA; v_call: TRBV28; clone_size: NA
cdr3_aa: CASSQSTRQVRSYEQYF; cdr3_nt: TGCGCCAGCAGTCAATCTACACGACAGGTTCGCTCCTACGAGCAGTACTTC; j_call: TRBJ2-7; d_call: NA; v_call: TRBV23-1; clone_size: NA
cdr3_aa: CASSPDRDQPQHF; cdr3_nt: TGTGCCAGTAGCCCGGACAGGGACCAGCCCCAGCATTTT; j_call: TRBJ1-5; d_call: TRBD1; v_call: TRBV19; clone_size: NA
cdr3_aa: CASSLYREWNEQFF; cdr3_nt: TGTGCCAGCAGCTTATACAGGGAGTGGAATGAGCAGTTCTTC; j_call: TRBJ2-1; d_call: NA; v_call: TRBV7-8; clone_size: NA
cdr3_aa: CASSADSRSTGELFF; cdr3_nt: TGTGCCAGCAGCGCGGACTCGAGGAGCACCGGGGAGCTGTTTTTT; j_call: TRBJ2-2; d_call: NA; v_call: TRBV9; clone_size: NA
cdr3_aa: CASSLRDSYGYTF; cdr3_nt: TGCGCCAGCAGCCTCCGGGACAGCTATGGCTACACCTTC; j_call: TRBJ1-2; d_call: TRBD1; v_call: TRBV5-1; clone_size: NA
cdr3_aa: CASSWGDSLNTEAFF; cdr3_nt: TGTGCCAGCAGCTGGGGGGACAGTCTGAACACTGAAGCTTTCTTT; j_call: TRBJ1-1; d_call: TRBD1; v_call: TRBV7-9; clone_size: once
cdr3_aa: CASSPGQGRYEQYF; cdr3_nt: TGTGCCAGCAGCCCCGGACAGGGGCGCTACGAGCAGTACTTC; j_call: TRBJ2-7; d_call: TRBD1; v_call: TRBV9; clone_size: NA
cdr3_aa: CASSLVSSREQYF; cdr3_nt: TGTGCCAGCAGCTTAGTATCTAGCAGGGAGCAGTACTTC; j_call: TRBJ2-7; d_call: NA; v_call: TRBV11-3; clone_size: NA
cdr3_aa: CASSYRLNEQFF; cdr3_nt: TGTGCCAGCAGTTATAGACTGAATGAGCAGTTCTTC; j_call: TRBJ2-1; d_call: NA; v_call: TRBV28; clone_size: NA
cdr3_aa: CASSQSIRTSGNYEQYF; cdr3_nt: TGTGCCAGCAGCCAAAGTATCCGGACTAGCGGGAACTACGAGCAGTACTTC; j_call: TRBJ2-7; d_call: TRBD2; v_call: TRBV4-2; clone_size: NA
cdr3_aa: CASSWGGGSGTGELFF; cdr3_nt: TGTGCCAGCAGCTGGGGGGGAGGGTCAGGGACCGGGGAGCTGTTTTTT; j_call: TRBJ2-2; d_call: TRBD2; v_call: TRBV7-2; clone_size: once
cdr3_aa: CASSQGKGAGEKLFF; cdr3_nt: TGTGCCAGCAGCCAAGGAAAAGGGGCCGGGGAAAAACTGTTTTTT; j_call: TRBJ1-4; d_call: NA; v_call: TRBV14; clone_size: NA
cdr3_aa: CAWSVQGAYEQYF; cdr3_nt: TGTGCCTGGAGTGTACAGGGGGCCTACGAGCAGTACTTC; j_call: TRBJ2-7; d_call: TRBD1; v_call: TRBV30; clone_size: NA
cdr3_aa: CASKAGGGEQFF; cdr3_nt: TGTGCCAGCAAAGCAGGGGGCGGAGAGCAGTTCTTC; j_call: TRBJ2-1; d_call: TRBD1; v_call: TRBV6-1; clone_size: NA
cdr3_aa: CASSFTGDTGELFF; cdr3_nt: TGTGCCAGCAGTTTCACAGGGGACACCGGGGAGCTGTTTTTT; j_call: TRBJ2-2; d_call: TRBD1; v_call: TRBV6-6; clone_size: NA
cdr3_aa: CASSRGQGVSQPQHF; cdr3_nt: TGTGCCAGTAGTAGGGGACAGGGGGTCAGTCAGCCCCAGCATTTT; j_call: TRBJ1-5; d_call: TRBD1; v_call: TRBV19; clone_size: NA
cdr3_aa: CASSLGGRAFYEQYF; cdr3_nt: TGTGCCAGCAGCCTCGGCGGGAGGGCCTTCTACGAGCAGTACTTC; j_call: TRBJ2-7; d_call: TRBD2; v_call: TRBV6-1; clone_size: NA
cdr3_aa: CASSLGYTGSAKNIQYF; cdr3_nt: TGCGCCAGCAGCCTAGGGTACACAGGGTCTGCCAAAAACATTCAGTACTTC; j_call: TRBJ2-4; d_call: NA; v_call: TRBV4-1; clone_size: NA
cdr3_aa: CASGFAGTSGPGGAGELFF; cdr3_nt: TGTGCTAGTGGTTTTGCCGGGACTAGCGGACCCGGAGGGGCCGGGGAGCTGTTTTTT; j_call: TRBJ2-2; d_call: TRBD2; v_call: TRBV12-5; clone_size: NA
cdr3_aa: CASSPNRVSGNTIYF; cdr3_nt: TGTGCCAGCAGCCCTAACAGGGTCTCTGGAAACACCATATATTTT; j_call: TRBJ1-3; d_call: NA; v_call: TRBV5-6; clone_size: once
cdr3_aa: CASSPSTPYNEQFF; cdr3_nt: TGTGCCAGCTCACCCTCGACTCCTTACAATGAGCAGTTCTTC; j_call: TRBJ2-1; d_call: NA; v_call: TRBV18; clone_size: NA
cdr3_aa: CASSFRFGELFF; cdr3_nt: TGTGCCAGCAGCTTCCGGTTCGGGGAGCTGTTTTTT; j_call: TRBJ2-2; d_call: NA; v_call: TRBV5-6; clone_size: NA
cdr3_aa: CASSSRGSTEAFF; cdr3_nt: TGTGCCAGCAGCTCAAGGGGATCCACTGAAGCTTTCTTT; j_call: TRBJ1-1; d_call: NA; v_call: TRBV7-3; clone_size: NA
cdr3_aa: CANAPGTGDTGELFF; cdr3_nt: TGTGCCAACGCCCCCGGGACAGGCGACACCGGGGAGCTGTTTTTT; j_call: TRBJ2-2; d_call: TRBD1; v_call: TRBV10-3; clone_size: NA
cdr3_aa: CASSRLAGGTGELFF; cdr3_nt: TGTGCCAGCAGCAGACTAGCGGGGGGCACCGGGGAGCTGTTTTTT; j_call: TRBJ2-2; d_call: TRBD2; v_call: TRBV11-3; clone_size: NA
cdr3_aa: CASTGTSGWTWVEQFF; cdr3_nt: TGTGCCAGTACCGGGACTAGCGGGTGGACATGGGTTGAGCAGTTCTTC; j_call: TRBJ2-1; d_call: TRBD2; v_call: TRBV19; clone_size: NA